This T cell receptor beta chain was sequenced in a study of T-cell reconstitution after alpha-beta-depleted transplantation in children. There are a few counts of this clonotype. Its specificity is not known. The library targeted TCRbeta and was prepared with unique molecular identifiers. TCRdb called the PCR reads again in MiXCR, with one record for every CDR3 protein. The table has fewer than 550,000 distinct CDR3 sequences, roughly 10% seen once. Regarding the study as a whole: From newly produced T cells came most of the T-cell counts and diversity one year after transplant. As was reported, about two months after transplant, alpha-beta T cells came from several hundred expanded graft clones.

Trimming took 3 bases from V and 1 from J, leaving 14 bases between them. CDR1 and CDR2 (germline): KGHDR, SFDVKD. The CDR3 has 16 amino acids. The material sequenced was PBMCs, mostly from graft donor cells, taken 180 days after TCRalphabeta/CD19-depleted stem cell transplant. This sequence originates from a female patient younger than 10 who had a stem cell transplant for aplastic anemia, so the T cells may come from the graft donor. The gene calls are TRBV24-1 and TRBJ1-1, with D tentatively TRBD1 (5 bases). The CDR3 DNA is TGTGCCACCAGTGATAAGCACGGGGGAGAGAACACTGAAGCTTTCTTT. This gives the protein CATSDKHGGENTEAFF.